This TCR beta chain was found in a study of cytomegalovirus exposure and HLA in healthy donors. Study-level results: While the bulk of TCR sequences proved rare, some public TCRs turned up in many donors.

13 Jbeta primers and 60 Vbeta primers were used for the PCR. Produced via immunoSEQ multiplex PCR; TCRdb's table is partial and in-frame only. The profile shows some 190,000 clones, roughly 8.7% of them singletons. After removal of 0 bases from V and 3 bases from J, the junction contained 8 bases not matched to a gene. The CDR3 contains 18 residues. Germline V lookup: CDR1 SGHVS, CDR2 FNYEAQ. This clone was detected only a few times. The target antigen is unknown. The sequence derives from a woman aged 25 to 39 in good health and CMV-seropositive. The chain uses TRBV7-6 and TRBJ2-2; 9 bases are shared with TRBD2. Sequencing was performed on PBMCs. Here the CDR3 DNA reads TGTGCCAGCAGCTTAGCAGCGGGAGGTAGTTCGGACACCGGGGAGCTGTTTTTT. It is translated as CASSLAAGGSSDTGELFF.